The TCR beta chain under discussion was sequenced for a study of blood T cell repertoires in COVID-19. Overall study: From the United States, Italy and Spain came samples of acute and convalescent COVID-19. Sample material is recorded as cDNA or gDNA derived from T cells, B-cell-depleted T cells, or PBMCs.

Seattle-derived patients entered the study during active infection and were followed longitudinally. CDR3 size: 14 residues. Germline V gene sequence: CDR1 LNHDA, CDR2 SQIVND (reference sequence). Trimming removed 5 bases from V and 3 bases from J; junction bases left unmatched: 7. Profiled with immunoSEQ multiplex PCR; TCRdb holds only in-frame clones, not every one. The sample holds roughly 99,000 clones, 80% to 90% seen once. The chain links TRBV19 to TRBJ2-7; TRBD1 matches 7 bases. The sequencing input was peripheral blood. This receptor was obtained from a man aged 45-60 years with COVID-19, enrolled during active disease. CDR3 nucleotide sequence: TGTGCCAGTAGTCCGGACAGGAGAATCTACGAGCAGTACTTC. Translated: CASSPDRRIYEQYF.